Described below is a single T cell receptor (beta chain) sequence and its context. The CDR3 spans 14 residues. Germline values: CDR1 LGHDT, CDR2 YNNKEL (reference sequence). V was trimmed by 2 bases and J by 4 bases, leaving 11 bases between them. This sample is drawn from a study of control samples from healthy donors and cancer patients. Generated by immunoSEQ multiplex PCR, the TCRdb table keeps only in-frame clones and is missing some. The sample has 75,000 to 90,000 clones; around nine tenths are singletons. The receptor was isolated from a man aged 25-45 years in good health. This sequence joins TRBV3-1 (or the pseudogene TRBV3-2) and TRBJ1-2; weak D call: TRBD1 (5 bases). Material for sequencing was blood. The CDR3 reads CASSQRGGGYGYTF. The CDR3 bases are TGTGCCAGCAGCCAACGGGGGGGTGGCTATGGCTACACCTTC.